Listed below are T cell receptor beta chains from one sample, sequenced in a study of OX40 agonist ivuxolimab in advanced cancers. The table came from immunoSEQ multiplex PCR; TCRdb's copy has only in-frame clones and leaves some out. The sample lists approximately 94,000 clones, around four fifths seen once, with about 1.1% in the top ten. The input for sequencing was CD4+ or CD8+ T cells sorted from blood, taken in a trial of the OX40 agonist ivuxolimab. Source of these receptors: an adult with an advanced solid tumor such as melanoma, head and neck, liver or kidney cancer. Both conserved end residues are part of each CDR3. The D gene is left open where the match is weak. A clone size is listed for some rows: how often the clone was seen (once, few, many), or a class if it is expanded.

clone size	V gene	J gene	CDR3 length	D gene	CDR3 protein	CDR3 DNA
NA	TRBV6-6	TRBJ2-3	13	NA	CACSGPSTDTQYF	TGTGCCTGCAGCGGCCCAAGCACAGATACGCAGTATTTT
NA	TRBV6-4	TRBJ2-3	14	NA	CASSDSSVTDTQYF	TGTGCCAGCAGTGACTCAAGCGTTACAGATACGCAGTATTTT
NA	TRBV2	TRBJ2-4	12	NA	CASSEDRNIQYF	TGTGCCAGCAGTGAGGACAGAAACATTCAGTACTTC
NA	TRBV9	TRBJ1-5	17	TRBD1	CASSATDRGASNQPQHF	TGTGCCAGCAGCGCGACCGACAGGGGCGCTAGCAATCAGCCCCAGCATTTT
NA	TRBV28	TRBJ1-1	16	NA	CASSLFQGIYGTEAFF	TGTGCCAGCAGTTTATTCCAGGGGATATACGGGACTGAAGCTTTCTTT
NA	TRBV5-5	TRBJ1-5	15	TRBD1	CASSPTGQGRQPQHF	TGTGCCAGCAGCCCTACCGGACAGGGGAGGCAGCCCCAGCATTTT
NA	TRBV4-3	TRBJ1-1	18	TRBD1	CASSHPRTGGVMNTEAFF	TGCGCCAGCAGCCACCCCCGGACAGGGGGTGTTATGAACACTGAAGCTTTCTTT
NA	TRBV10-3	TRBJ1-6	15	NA	CAIRAETDYNSPLHF	TGTGCCATCAGGGCCGAGACGGACTATAATTCACCCCTCCACTTT
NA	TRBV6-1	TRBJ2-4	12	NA	CASMAAKNIQYF	TGTGCCAGCATGGCAGCCAAAAACATTCAGTACTTC
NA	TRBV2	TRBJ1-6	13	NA	CASRDGLVSPLHF	TGTGCCAGCAGGGACGGCTTGGTGTCACCCCTCCACTTT
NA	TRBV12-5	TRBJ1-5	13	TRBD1	CASGDRVLQPQHF	TGTGCTAGTGGTGACAGGGTTCTCCAGCCCCAGCATTTT
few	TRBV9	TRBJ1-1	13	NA	CASSVEEGSEAFF	TGTGCCAGCAGCGTAGAAGAAGGGTCTGAAGCTTTCTTT
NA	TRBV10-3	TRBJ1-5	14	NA	CAISSQNSNQPQHF	TGTGCCATCAGCTCACAGAATAGCAATCAGCCCCAGCATTTT
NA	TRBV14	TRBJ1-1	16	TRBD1	CASSQERGLRNTEAFF	TGTGCCAGCAGCCAAGAGAGGGGGCTGAGGAACACTGAAGCTTTCTTT
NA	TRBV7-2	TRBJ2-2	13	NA	CASSLFGIGELFF	TGTGCCAGCAGCTTATTCGGGATAGGGGAGCTGTTTTTT
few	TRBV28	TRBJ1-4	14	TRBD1	CASSSGQGREKLFF	TGTGCCAGCAGTTCGGGACAGGGGAGGGAAAAACTGTTTTTT
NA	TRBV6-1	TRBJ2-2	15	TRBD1	CASIEGQGATGELFF	TGTGCCAGCATTGAGGGACAGGGGGCTACCGGGGAGCTGTTTTTT
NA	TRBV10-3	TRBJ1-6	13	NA	CAISETGNSPLHF	TGTGCCATCAGTGAGACAGGGAATTCACCCCTCCACTTT
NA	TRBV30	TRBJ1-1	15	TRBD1	CAWSNRGRGDTEAFF	TGTGCCTGGAGTAACAGGGGGCGAGGCGACACTGAAGCTTTCTTT
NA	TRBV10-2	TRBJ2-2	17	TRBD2	CAIGLAGGPWDTGELFF	TGCGCCATTGGACTAGCGGGGGGGCCCTGGGACACCGGGGAGCTGTTTTTT
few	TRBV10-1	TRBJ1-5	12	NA	CASSDLNQPQHF	TGCGCCAGCAGTGATTTAAATCAGCCCCAGCATTTT
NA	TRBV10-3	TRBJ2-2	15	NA	CAIRKGNSDTGELFF	TGTGCCATCAGGAAGGGTAATTCGGACACCGGGGAGCTGTTTTTT
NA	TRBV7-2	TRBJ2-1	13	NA	CASSYGTYNEQFF	TGTGCCAGCAGCTACGGGACGTACAATGAGCAGTTCTTC
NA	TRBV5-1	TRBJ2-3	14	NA	CASSFDNWADTQYF	TGCGCCAGCAGCTTCGACAATTGGGCAGATACGCAGTATTTT
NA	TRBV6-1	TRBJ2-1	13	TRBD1	CASSWTGGGEQFF	TGTGCCAGCTCTTGGACAGGGGGGGGTGAGCAGTTCTTC
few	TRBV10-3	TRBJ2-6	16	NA	CAISGQGKPGANVLTF	TGTGCCATCAGTGGTCAGGGGAAGCCTGGGGCCAACGTCCTGACTTTC
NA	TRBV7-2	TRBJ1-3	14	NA	CASSPGSTGNTIYF	TGTGCCAGCAGCCCGGGCAGTACTGGAAACACCATATATTTT
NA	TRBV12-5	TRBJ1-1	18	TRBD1	CASGLSSFGQGVNTEAFF	TGTGCTAGTGGTTTGTCCTCCTTCGGACAGGGAGTGAACACTGAAGCTTTCTTT
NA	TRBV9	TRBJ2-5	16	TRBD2	CASSPFSGGAQETQYF	TGTGCCAGCAGCCCATTTAGCGGGGGGGCCCAGGAGACCCAGTACTTC
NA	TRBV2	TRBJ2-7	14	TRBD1	CASTSPGQEYEQYF	TGTGCCAGCACCAGTCCCGGACAGGAGTACGAGCAGTACTTC
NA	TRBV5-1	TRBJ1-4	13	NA	CASSTTDREKLFF	TGCGCCAGCAGCACGACAGATCGTGAAAAACTGTTTTTT
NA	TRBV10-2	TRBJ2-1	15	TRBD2	CASGSLAGRYNEQFF	TGCGCCAGCGGATCACTAGCGGGGCGCTACAATGAGCAGTTCTTC
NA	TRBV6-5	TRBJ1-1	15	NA	CASSRDLFGHTEAFF	TGTGCCAGCAGCCGGGACCTCTTTGGGCACACTGAAGCTTTCTTT
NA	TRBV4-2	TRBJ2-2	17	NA	CASSQEGGGANTGELFF	TGTGCCAGCAGCCAAGAAGGTGGGGGTGCGAACACCGGGGAGCTGTTTTTT
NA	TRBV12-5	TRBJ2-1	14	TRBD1	CASSSTGAYNEQFF	TGTGCTAGTTCCTCGACAGGGGCATACAATGAGCAGTTCTTC
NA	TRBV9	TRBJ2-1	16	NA	CASSVEIQNPGDLGFF	TGTGCCAGCAGCGTAGAAATCCAAAATCCGGGTGACCTAGGGTTCTTC
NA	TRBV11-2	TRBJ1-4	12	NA	CASSFSSGKLFF	TGTGCCAGCAGCTTTTCAAGTGGAAAACTGTTTTTT
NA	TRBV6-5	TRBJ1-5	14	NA	CASSYSGGNQPQHF	TGTGCCAGCAGTTACTCAGGCGGCAATCAGCCCCAGCATTTT
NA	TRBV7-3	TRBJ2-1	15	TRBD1	CASSLDRGPYNEQFF	TGTGCCAGCAGCCTGGACAGGGGGCCCTACAATGAGCAGTTCTTC
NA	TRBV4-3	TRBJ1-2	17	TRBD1	CASSHWDSRGANYGYTF	TGCGCCAGCAGCCACTGGGACAGTAGAGGGGCTAACTATGGCTACACCTTC